The 25 T cell receptor beta chains given below trace back to one sample, sequenced in a study of T cells after posttransplantation cyclophosphamide. TCRdb's table, derived via immunoSEQ multiplex PCR, lists solely in-frame clones and lacks some. The repertoire holds tens of thousands of clones, with about 84% as singletons. Material: PBMCs. These receptor sequences come from a woman in her sixties with a blood cancer, CMV-positive, and with a related stem cell donor.

DNA of the CDR3: TGTGCCAGCAGCGAGACCGGACAGGGGTATGGCTACACCTTC. Amino acids: CASSETGQGYGYTF. The chain couples TRBV5-5 to TRBJ1-2; 9 bases line up with TRBD1. Trimming removed 4 bases from V and 5 bases from J; junction bases left unmatched: 6. Germline-derived CDR1 and CDR2 are SGHKS and YYEKEE (reference sequence). The CDR3 has 14 residues.

The chain uses TRBV7-3 and TRBJ2-1; tentatively, D is TRBD2 (6 bases). The germline CDR1 and CDR2 sequences are SGHTA and FQGTGA. The germline V and J ends were trimmed by 5 bases and 2 bases, with 10 bases remaining between them. The CDR3 spans 14 residues. This CDR3 is CASSPRGTYNEQFF. CDR3 nucleotide sequence: TGTGCCAGCAGCCCCCGGGGGACCTACAATGAGCAGTTCTTC.

This chain links TRBV5-4 with TRBJ1-2, with no clear D. The CDR3 loop spans 12 amino acids. Germline V gene sequence: CDR1 SGHNT, CDR2 YYREEE (reference sequence). Trimming took 3 bases from V and 4 from J, leaving 7 bases between them. Here the CDR3 reads CASSSEFYGYTF. The CDR3, as DNA: TGTGCCAGCAGCTCCGAGTTCTATGGCTACACCTTC.

The chain carries TRBV28 and TRBJ1-2; perhaps TRBD1 as D (6 bases). Per the germline V gene, CDR1 is MDHEN and CDR2 is SYDVKM. The CDR3 consists of 14 residues. Trimming cost V 6 bases and J 8 bases, with 19 bases left between them. CDR3 sequence reads: CASSRGGGRGGYTF. The CDR3 DNA reads TGTGCCAGCAGCCGAGGTGGGGGCCGCGGGGGCTACACCTTC.

This rearrangement joins TRBV5-1 to TRBJ2-5; a weak D match, TRBD2 (6 bases). In germline, CDR1 is SGHRS, CDR2 YFSETQ. V was shortened by 1 base and J by 0 bases, with 10 bases between the two germline ends. The CDR3 contains 15 residues. The CDR3 bases are TGCGCCAGCAGCTTGAATAGCGGCAACCAAGAGACCCAGTACTTC. Protein product: CASSLNSGNQETQYF.

V usage is TRBV5-5 and J usage is TRBJ1-2; D is unclear. CDR3 length: 14 amino acids. The ends were cut back, 4 bases at V and 3 bases at J, with 13 bases in the middle. From germline, CDR1 is SGHKS and CDR2 YYEKEE (reference sequence). CDR3 residues: CASSPLGADYGYTF. DNA for the CDR3: TGTGCCAGCAGCCCCCTGGGAGCAGACTATGGCTACACCTTC.

The rearrangement joins TRBV7-9 to TRBJ1-2, with 12 bases lining up with TRBD1. Germline CDR1 reads SEHNR; CDR2 reads FQNEAQ (reference sequence). V shed 6 bases, J shed 0 bases, and the junction held 11 bases outside the gene matches. The CDR3 has 18 residues. The CDR3 loop is CASSFLPGTGGPNYGYTF. The CDR3 coding sequence is TGTGCCAGCAGTTTTTTACCCGGGACAGGGGGCCCTAACTATGGCTACACCTTC. Combining the CDR3 with reference TRBV7-9 and TRBJ1-2 gives the whole variable domain DTGVSQNPRHKITKRGQNVTFRCDPISEHNRLYWYRQTLGQGPEFLTYFQNEAQLEKSRLLSDRFSAERPKGSFSTLEIQRTEQGDSAMYLCASSFLPGTGGPNYGYTFGSGTRLTVV.

The gene calls are TRBV7-9 and TRBJ1-1; D not resolved. CDR3 length equals 15 residues. Trimming took 5 bases from V and 5 from J, leaving 18 bases between them. The germline gives CDR1 SEHNR, CDR2 FQNEAQ (reference sequence). In DNA form, the CDR3 reads TGTGCCAGCAGCGAATGGGTCTCAGGTAGGACTGAAGCTTTCTTT. Protein product: CASSEWVSGRTEAFF.

The J gene is TRBJ2-3, the V gene TRBV5-1; a weak D match, TRBD2 (6 bases). The V end was cut by 2 bases, the J end by 3 bases, with 16 bases between. The CDR3 sequence is 16 residues long. Germline V gene sequence: CDR1 SGHRS, CDR2 YFSETQ. CDR3 region: CASSLGGTHNTDTQYF. In nucleotides, the CDR3 is TGCGCCAGCAGCTTAGGCGGGACTCATAATACAGATACGCAGTATTTT.

The rearrangement uses TRBV10-2 and TRBJ2-3; the match to TRBD1 covers 9 bases. V gave up 10 bases and J gave up 1 base; unmatched junction bases: 9. Germline CDR1 reads WSHSY; CDR2 reads SAAADI. The CDR3 covers 15 residues. CDR3 protein: CATIIRDRGTDTQYF. CDR3 DNA: TGCGCCACCATCATCCGGGACAGGGGCACAGATACGCAGTATTTT.

This clone was observed once. J is TRBJ2-1 and V is TRBV9, with 9 bases fitting TRBD2. After removal of 4 bases from V and 6 bases from J, the junction contained 11 bases not matched to a gene. Per germline, CDR1 SGDLS and CDR2 YYNGEE. This CDR3 comprises 16 residues. In DNA form, the CDR3 reads TGTGCCAGCAGCCCCCAAGGGAGCGGGAGGCTCAATGAGCAGTTCTTC. This gives the protein CASSPQGSGRLNEQFF.

The chain has TRBV6-6 and TRBJ1-5; 12 bases map to TRBD1. CDR3 size: 15 residues. Germline CDR1 reads MNHNY; CDR2 reads SVGAGI (reference sequence). V was pared by 6 bases and J by 6 bases, with 6 bases of the junction left unmatched. CDR3 amino acids: CASSSGTGGVQPQHF. The CDR3 coding sequence is TGTGCCAGCAGCTCGGGGACAGGGGGCGTTCAGCCCCAGCATTTT.

The V gene is TRBV27, the J gene TRBJ1-2; perhaps TRBD1 as D (5 bases). The CDR3 has 14 amino acids. V was clipped by 0 bases and J by 5 bases, with 10 bases between them. Germline CDR1 MNHEY, CDR2 SMNVEV (reference sequence). CDR3 amino acids: CASSLSYRTYGYTF. CDR3 DNA: TGTGCCAGCAGTTTATCGTACAGGACGTATGGCTACACCTTC.

This chain connects TRBV11-3 to TRBJ2-1; 7 bases are a match to TRBD2. Per germline, CDR1 SGHNT and CDR2 YENEEA. This CDR3 is 17 amino acids long. The V gene end was trimmed by 5 bases and the J gene end by 8 bases; junction bases not matched to a gene: 18. CDR3 sequence (DNA): TGTGCCAGCAGCCCCCGCGGGGGACCAAGCGGGAAGGATGAGCAGTTCTTC. Amino acids: CASSPRGGPSGKDEQFF.

The chain has TRBV7-8 and TRBJ1-1; 7 bases match TRBD1. The CDR3 runs to 15 residues. In germline, CDR1 is SGHVS, CDR2 FQNEAQ. Trimming cost V 1 base and J 4 bases; bases outside gene matches: 6. The CDR3 nucleotides read TGTGCCAGCAGCTTAGAGGGACAGTCTCTCACTGAAGCTTTCTTT. Encoded protein: CASSLEGQSLTEAFF.

V usage is TRBV27 and J usage is TRBJ1-3; no definite D call. Trimming cost V 0 bases and J 0 bases, with 6 bases left between them. The germline gives CDR1 MNHEY, CDR2 SMNVEV (reference sequence). This CDR3 spans 15 amino acids. CDR3 protein: CASSLSPGSGNTIYF. CDR3 bases: TGTGCCAGCAGTTTATCACCCGGCTCTGGAAACACCATATATTTT.

The chain couples TRBV25-1 to TRBJ1-1, with TRBD1 identical over 7 bases. From germline, CDR1 is MGHDK and CDR2 SYGVNS. V shed 8 bases and J 7 bases; nucleotides not matched to a gene: 13. This CDR3 is built from 14 residues. The CDR3 here is CASCRTGKFLEAFF. Written as DNA, the CDR3 is TGTGCCAGCTGTAGGACAGGAAAATTCCTTGAAGCTTTCTTT.

This clone was found a few times. The rearrangement uses TRBV5-1 and TRBJ1-4, with a weak D call TRBD1 (6 bases). The germline CDR1 and CDR2 sequences are SGHRS and YFSETQ. The CDR3 consists of 15 residues. V was pared by 3 bases and J by 3 bases, with 12 bases between. CDR3 nucleotide sequence: TGCGCCAGCAGCTATCAGGGGTTGGCTAATGAAAAACTGTTTTTT. Residues: CASSYQGLANEKLFF.

The chain employs TRBV5-6 and TRBJ2-1, with a weak D call TRBD1 (6 bases). Trimming took off 7 bases at V and 8 bases at J, with 10 bases between the two ends. Germline V gene sequence: CDR1 SGHDT, CDR2 YYEEEE. The CDR3 is 11 residues long. The CDR3 DNA reads TGTGCCAGCTTACGACAGGATGAGCAGTTCTTC. This gives the protein CASLRQDEQFF. The full variable domain, its missing parts supplied by reference TRBV5-6 and TRBJ2-1, is DAGVTQSPTHLIKTRGQQVTLRCSPKSGHDTVSWYQQALGQGPQFIFQYYEEEERQRGNFPDRFSGHQFPNYSSELNVNALLLGDSALYLCASLRQDEQFFGPGTRLTVL.

This chain uses TRBV5-1 with TRBJ1-2; 7 bases align to TRBD1. Germline loops: CDR1 SGHRS, CDR2 YFSETQ. The CDR3 totals 14 residues. After removal of 1 base from V and 4 bases from J, the junction contained 4 bases not matched to a gene. CDR3: CASSLFDRAYGYTF. CDR3 nucleotides: TGCGCCAGCAGCTTGTTTGACAGGGCCTATGGCTACACCTTC.

V and J are TRBV19 and TRBJ2-5; TRBD1 aligns across 7 bases. Germline V lookup: CDR1 LNHDA, CDR2 SQIVND (reference sequence). With 7 bases clipped from V and 1 base from J, the junction kept 9 bases outside the gene matches. The CDR3 has 15 residues. The CDR3 protein is CASTSKGTVQETQYF. The CDR3 nucleotides are TGTGCCAGTACCTCAAAGGGGACAGTCCAAGAGACCCAGTACTTC.

The chain uses TRBV5-1 and TRBJ2-7, with 9 nucleotides matching TRBD2. This CDR3 contains 15 residues. V gave up 5 bases and J gave up 0 bases; unmatched junction bases: 6. Germline CDR1 SGHRS, CDR2 YFSETQ. The CDR3 DNA reads TGCGCCAGCAGTCCTACTAGCGGGCACTCCTACGAGCAGTACTTC. This codes for CASSPTSGHSYEQYF.

V and J are TRBV19 and TRBJ2-5; 11 nucleotides agree with TRBD1. The CDR3 extends over 16 amino acids. With 3 bases clipped from V and 5 bases from J, the junction kept 8 bases outside the gene matches. The germline CDR1 and CDR2 sequences are LNHDA and SQIVND (reference sequence). CDR3 nucleotide sequence: TGTGCCAGTAGTATCGCCGGGACAGGGGGACGGGAGACCCAGTACTTC. Its protein is CASSIAGTGGRETQYF.

The chain combines TRBV10-1 with TRBJ1-2; D gene ambiguous. This CDR3 is 13 amino acids long. Germline V gene sequence: CDR1 WNHNN, CDR2 SYGVQD (reference sequence). Trimming removed 5 bases at V and 0 bases at J, with 7 bases between. The CDR3 protein is CASSSTANYGYTF. The CDR3 DNA is TGCGCCAGCAGTTCTACAGCTAACTATGGCTACACCTTC.

The chain combines TRBV15 with TRBJ1-5, with 8 nucleotides matching TRBD1. CDR1 is LNHNV and CDR2 is YYDKDF in the germline V gene (reference sequence). Germline trimming cut 0 bases from V and 7 bases from J; bases unmatched to any gene: 17. CDR3 length equals 19 residues. For the CDR3, the DNA is TGTGCCACCAGCAGAGATCTGGCGGGTAACAGGGGGTTTGGACAGCCCCAGCATTTT. It encodes CATSRDLAGNRGFGQPQHF.